The 28 T cell receptor beta chains reported below all come from one sample, sequenced in a study of PD-L1 blockade in urothelial cancer (dated by TCRdb to the late 2010s). The library was built by means of the immunoSEQ multiplex PCR assay. The immuneACCESS repertoire file appears here via TCRdb, limited to in-frame rearrangements. These files lack a portion of the clones; in checked studies, under half of the deficit traces to unresolved V genes, and the cause of the others is not known. Recorded for this sample are over 65,000 clones; under 90% of them occurred a single time. Of the sample, approximately 5% is held by the ten largest clones. The input for sequencing was PBMCs, taken around atezolizumab (anti-PD-L1) treatment. All receptors come from a man in his 70s with urothelial cancer.

The chain joins TRBV6-5 to TRBJ2-7, with 11 bases that match TRBD2. The CDR3 covers 14 residues. Trimming took 6 bases from V and 3 from J; bases not matched to a gene: 4. The germline CDR1 and CDR2 sequences are MNHEY and SVGAGI. Here the CDR3 reads CASRVGLAVYEQYF. The CDR3 DNA follows: TGTGCCAGCAGAGTGGGACTAGCGGTCTACGAGCAGTACTTC.

The genes are TRBV28 and TRBJ1-4, with a tentative D call TRBD1 (5 bases). The CDR3 loop spans 16 amino acids. Trimming removed 1 base at V and 8 bases at J, with 17 bases between. Germline CDR1 and CDR2: MDHEN and SYDVKM. CDR3: CASSLFGGLGLEKLFF. The CDR3 DNA reads TGTGCCAGCAGTTTATTCGGGGGGTTAGGTTTGGAAAAACTGTTTTTT.

The chain uses TRBV5-1 and TRBJ2-1, with D maybe TRBD2 (6 bases). Trimming pared 1 base from V and 6 bases from J, leaving 14 bases between. The germline CDR1 and CDR2 sequences are SGHRS and YFSETQ. This CDR3 region has 15 residues. For the CDR3, the DNA is TGCGCCAGCAGCTTGATCGGGAGCCCCCTCAATGAGCAGTTCTTC. It yields the protein CASSLIGSPLNEQFF.

The chain is built from TRBV6-1 and TRBJ2-2; D gene ambiguous. With 4 bases removed from V and 2 bases from J, the gap between germline ends came to 11 bases. The CDR3 has 15 residues. CDR1 is MNHNS and CDR2 is SASEGT in the germline V gene. The CDR3 region has the DNA TGTGCCAGCAGTGTTAACAGTTTAAACACCGGGGAGCTGTTTTTT. Amino acid sequence: CASSVNSLNTGELFF.

The chain recombines TRBV27 with TRBJ2-7; D perhaps matches TRBD1 (5 bases). The germline V and J ends were trimmed by 6 bases and 4 bases, with 13 bases remaining between them. The CDR3 has 13 amino acids. Looked up from germline, CDR1 is MNHEY and CDR2 is SMNVEV (reference sequence). The CDR3 bases are TGTGCCAGCAGCTCTATACAGGCTTACGAGCAGTACTTC. The encoded protein is CASSSIQAYEQYF.

The chain has TRBV4-1 and TRBJ2-7, with D perhaps TRBD2 (6 bases). Trimming removed 5 bases from V and 2 bases from J, with 13 bases in between. CDR1 is MGHRA and CDR2 is YSYEKL in the germline V gene. The CDR3 spans 14 residues. The CDR3 nucleotides read TGCGCCAGCAGCTCCCTGGGCGGGACCTACGAGCAGTACTTC. Translation: CASSSLGGTYEQYF.

The chain couples TRBV4-2 to TRBJ1-1; TRBD1 agrees at 7 bases. Per germline, CDR1 LGHNA and CDR2 YNFKEQ. The CDR3 totals 15 residues. The J segment lost 1 base and the V segment lost 3 bases, leaving 5 bases of the junction unmatched. The CDR3, as DNA: TGTGCCAGCAGCCAGGAAGGACAGGCGAACACTGAAGCTTTCTTT. Residues: CASSQEGQANTEAFF.

The chain uses TRBV27 and TRBJ2-7; 7 nucleotides line up with TRBD2. V lost 8 bases and J lost 4; bases outside the gene matches: 11. Per germline, CDR1 MNHEY and CDR2 SMNVEV (reference sequence). The CDR3 length is 14 residues. CDR3 sequence: CASRSGGRKYEQYF. CDR3 DNA sequence: TGTGCCAGCCGATCGGGGGGAAGGAAATACGAGCAGTACTTC.

The chain carries TRBV9 and TRBJ1-2; D is perhaps TRBD1 (6 bases). The CDR3 has 16 residues. The V gene lost 3 bases and the J gene lost 2 bases, with 17 bases spanning the gap. Germline V gene data show CDR1 as SGDLS and CDR2 as YYNGEE. The CDR3 loop reads CASSGVRTDDNYGYTF. CDR3 sequence (DNA): TGTGCCAGCAGCGGAGTGAGGACAGATGACAACTATGGCTACACCTTC. Drawing the rest from reference TRBV9 and TRBJ1-2, the complete variable domain is DSGVTQTPKHLITATGQRVTLRCSPRSGDLSVYWYQQSLDQGLQFLIQYYNGEERAKGNILERFSAQQFPDLHSELNLSSLELGDSALYFCASSGVRTDDNYGYTFGSGTRLTVV.

V gene TRBV2 combines with J gene TRBJ2-3; 8 nucleotides match TRBD1. V dropped 7 bases and J dropped 5; count of bases not matched to a gene: 11. Per the germline V gene, CDR1 is SNHLY and CDR2 is FYNNEI. The CDR3 consists of 15 residues. CDR3 nucleotide sequence: TGTGCCAGCATAGGGACAGGCCCTTGGGAAGATACGCAGTATTTT. This codes for CASIGTGPWEDTQYF.

In nucleotides, the CDR3 is TGTGCCAGCAGCTTGACAGATACCTATGGCTACACCTTC. It translates to CASSLTDTYGYTF. The chain combines TRBV5-4 with TRBJ1-2, with D hard to call. Germline V lookup: CDR1 SGHNT, CDR2 YYREEE (reference sequence). CDR3 size: 13 residues. Trimming took off 1 base at V and 4 bases at J, with 8 bases between the two ends.

CDR3: CASSQTRGGAPNTGELFF. CDR3 coding DNA: TGCGCCAGCAGCCAGACTCGCGGCGGGGCCCCGAACACCGGGGAGCTGTTTTTT. The V and J genes are TRBV4-1 and TRBJ2-2; TRBD2 is a possible D gene (6 bases). The CDR3 contains 18 residues. V was pared by 3 bases and J by 0 bases, with 17 bases between. CDR1 and CDR2 from the germline V gene are MGHRA and YSYEKL.

V gene TRBV6-6 combines with J gene TRBJ2-7, with 11 bases fitting TRBD2. The CDR3 spans 15 residues. Germline V CDR1 and CDR2: MNHNY, SVGAGI (reference sequence). The ends lost 5 bases at V and 1 base at J; junction bases unmatched: 4. CDR3: CASSVRLAGSYEQYF. The CDR3 nucleotides are TGTGCCAGCAGTGTTAGACTAGCGGGATCCTACGAGCAGTACTTC.

The chain links TRBV15 to TRBJ1-4, with D perhaps TRBD1 (5 bases). The V end was cut by 3 bases, the J end by 5 bases, with 13 bases between. CDR1 and CDR2 (germline): LNHNV, YYDKDF (reference sequence). This CDR3 comprises 15 residues. CDR3 in DNA: TGTGCCACCAGCAGGGCCCGCTGGGGCAATGAAAAACTGTTTTTT. This encodes CATSRARWGNEKLFF.

The rearrangement joins TRBV19 to TRBJ2-7; a weak D match, TRBD2 (6 bases). V was trimmed by 6 bases and J by 2 bases, leaving 17 bases between them. CDR1 and CDR2 (germline): LNHDA, SQIVND (reference sequence). The length of the CDR3 is 15 residues. The CDR3 nucleotides read TGTGCCAGTAGCCCACCGGGACTCCTCACCTACGAGCAGTACTTC. Protein: CASSPPGLLTYEQYF. The whole variable domain, remainder taken from reference TRBV19 and TRBJ2-7, is DGGITQSPKYLFRKEGQNVTLSCEQNLNHDAMYWYRQDPGQGLRLIYYSQIVNDFQKGDIAEGYSVSREKKESFPLTVTSAQKNPTAFYLCASSPPGLLTYEQYFGPGTRLTVT.

This chain joins TRBV18 and TRBJ1-3, with 8 nucleotides matching TRBD1. The length of the CDR3 is 17 residues. The germline V gene has CDR1 KGHSH and CDR2 LQKENI. Losses at the gene ends were 2 bases for V and 0 bases for J; bases not matched to a gene: 6. CDR3 bases: TGTGCCAGCTCACCAGGGGCAGGGGGCGCCTCTGGAAACACCATATATTTT. Protein: CASSPGAGGASGNTIYF.

The chain combines TRBV10-3 with TRBJ2-3, with TRBD2 matching over 9 bases. CDR3 length: 16 amino acids. V was clipped by 0 bases and J by 5 bases; unmatched bases: 6. Germline V CDR1 and CDR2: ENHRY, SYGVKD. CDR3 sequence (DNA): TGTGCCATCAGTGAGTCCCCTAGCGGGAATCAAGATACGCAGTATTTT. Protein product: CAISESPSGNQDTQYF.

The CDR3 region has the DNA TGTGCCAGCAGCTTAGGAAGGACTAGCGGGATCCAAGAGACCCAGTACTTC. Encoded protein: CASSLGRTSGIQETQYF. The V gene is TRBV11-1, the J gene TRBJ2-5, with 12 bases matching TRBD2. From germline, CDR1 is SGHAT and CDR2 FQDESV (reference sequence). The CDR3 contains 17 residues. V lost 1 base, J lost 1 base, and 4 bases stayed unmatched.

The V and J genes are TRBV9 and TRBJ2-2, with D hard to call. Looked up from germline, CDR1 is SGDLS and CDR2 is YYNGEE. Trimming took 0 bases from V and 1 from J, leaving 7 bases between them. The CDR3 has 15 residues. The CDR3 region is CASSVELLNTGELFF. The CDR3, as DNA: TGTGCCAGCAGCGTAGAGCTCCTGAACACCGGGGAGCTGTTTTTT. Together with reference TRBV9 and TRBJ2-2, the CDR3 gives the full variable domain: DSGVTQTPKHLITATGQRVTLRCSPRSGDLSVYWYQQSLDQGLQFLIQYYNGEERAKGNILERFSAQQFPDLHSELNLSSLELGDSALYFCASSVELLNTGELFFGEGSRLTVL.

The chain links TRBV28 to TRBJ2-7, with TRBD1 identical over 10 bases. The CDR3 length is 13 residues. CDR1 and CDR2 from the germline V gene are MDHEN and SYDVKM. V shed 7 bases and J 5 bases; nucleotides not matched to a gene: 5. The CDR3 nucleotides are TGTGCCAGCATCCCGGGACAGGGGCACGAGCAGTACTTC. This encodes CASIPGQGHEQYF.

The CDR3 loop reads CASSTTGAGELFF. For the CDR3, the DNA is TGTGCCAGTAGTACGACAGGGGCTGGGGAGCTGTTTTTT. The chain employs TRBV19 and TRBJ2-2; 8 positions match TRBD1. V lost 4 bases and J lost 8; bases outside the gene matches: 3. The CDR3 length is 13 residues. The germline V gene has CDR1 LNHDA and CDR2 SQIVND (reference sequence).

The CDR3 nucleotides are TGTGCCAGTAGTATCCGGCAGGGGAGGGGAAGTACTGAAGCTTTCTTT. Its translation is CASSIRQGRGSTEAFF. The chain is built from TRBV19 and TRBJ1-1, with D perhaps matching TRBD1 (6 bases). The CDR3 is 16 amino acids. Germline assignment: CDR1 LNHDA and CDR2 SQIVND (reference sequence). Trimming removed 3 bases at V and 5 bases at J, with 19 bases between.

This rearrangement joins TRBV28 to TRBJ2-1, with D maybe TRBD1 (7 bases). The germline V and J ends were trimmed by 7 bases and 9 bases, with 13 bases remaining between them. The germline CDR1 and CDR2 sequences are MDHEN and SYDVKM. This CDR3 region has 12 residues. The CDR3: CASISQGGEQFF. As DNA, the CDR3 is TGTGCCAGCATCTCCCAGGGGGGTGAGCAGTTCTTC.

The chain links TRBV5-1 to TRBJ2-3; D ambiguous. This CDR3 is built from 14 residues. CDR1 is SGHRS, CDR2 YFSETQ, per germline. Trimming took 2 bases from V and 6 from J, leaving 13 bases between them. The CDR3 sequence is CASSFGGARDTQYF. The CDR3 nucleotides read TGCGCCAGCAGCTTTGGCGGCGCAAGGGATACGCAGTATTTT.

The sample holds one count of this clone. This sequence joins TRBV18 and TRBJ2-1, with 7 bases that match TRBD2. The germline V gene has CDR1 KGHSH and CDR2 LQKENI. Trimming at V came to 0 bases and at J to 5 bases, leaving 10 bases not matched to a gene. CDR3 length equals 17 residues. The CDR3 DNA reads TGTGCCAGCTCACCACCATCAGGAGCGGGGCCAGACAATGAGCAGTTCTTC. Its translation is CASSPPSGAGPDNEQFF.

This clone was counted between two and nine times. CDR3 protein: CASSLGEGQGEWEQYF. The CDR3 coding sequence is TGTGCCAGCAGTTTAGGCGAGGGACAGGGGGAGTGGGAGCAGTACTTC. This rearrangement joins TRBV28 to TRBJ2-7; 11 bases map to TRBD1. CDR1 MDHEN and CDR2 SYDVKM come from the germline V gene. CDR3 length: 16 residues. With V trimmed by 2 bases and J by 7 bases, 10 bases remained unmatched.

The J gene is TRBJ2-1, the V gene TRBV28; TRBD2 is a possible D gene (5 bases). V gave up 5 bases and J gave up 1 base, with 12 bases separating them. Germline V gene data show CDR1 as MDHEN and CDR2 as SYDVKM. The CDR3 loop spans 15 amino acids. CDR3 residues: CASSETTSSYNEQFF. DNA for the CDR3: TGTGCCAGCAGTGAGACTACCAGTTCCTACAATGAGCAGTTCTTC.

This chain uses TRBV5-1 with TRBJ1-2, with D tentatively TRBD1 (6 bases). Germline-derived CDR1 and CDR2 are SGHRS and YFSETQ. The CDR3 has 12 residues. Between the trimmed V and J ends, which lost 2 bases and 6 bases, there was a span of 8 bases. The CDR3 sequence: CASSFNRDGYTF. Here the CDR3 DNA reads TGCGCCAGCAGCTTTAACAGGGATGGCTACACCTTC.